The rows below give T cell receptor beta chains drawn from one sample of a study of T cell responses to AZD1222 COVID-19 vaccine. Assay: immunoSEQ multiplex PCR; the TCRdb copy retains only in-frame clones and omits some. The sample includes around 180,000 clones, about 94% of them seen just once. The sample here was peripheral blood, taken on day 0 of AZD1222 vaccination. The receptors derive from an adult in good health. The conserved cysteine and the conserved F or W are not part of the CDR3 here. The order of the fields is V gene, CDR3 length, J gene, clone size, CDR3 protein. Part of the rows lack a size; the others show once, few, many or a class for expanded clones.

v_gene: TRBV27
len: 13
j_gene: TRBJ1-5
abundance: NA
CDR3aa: ASSLSRGGYQPQH

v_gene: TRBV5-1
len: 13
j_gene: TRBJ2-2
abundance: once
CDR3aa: ASSLVTGNTGELF

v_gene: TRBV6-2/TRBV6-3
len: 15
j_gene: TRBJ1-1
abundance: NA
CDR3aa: ASSEYNFLNMNTEAF

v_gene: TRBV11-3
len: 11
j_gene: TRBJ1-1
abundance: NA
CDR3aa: ASSRDRDTEAF

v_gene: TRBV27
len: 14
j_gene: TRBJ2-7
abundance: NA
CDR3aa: ASSLLASGSIHEQY

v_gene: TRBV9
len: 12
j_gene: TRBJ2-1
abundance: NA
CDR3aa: ASSPHQRHNEQF

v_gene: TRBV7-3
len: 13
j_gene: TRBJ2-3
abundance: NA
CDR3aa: ASSLTADRGDTQY

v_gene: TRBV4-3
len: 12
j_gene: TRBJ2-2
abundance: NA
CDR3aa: ASSQDRTLGELF

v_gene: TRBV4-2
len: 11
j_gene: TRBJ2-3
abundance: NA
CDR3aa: ASSHSSTDTQY

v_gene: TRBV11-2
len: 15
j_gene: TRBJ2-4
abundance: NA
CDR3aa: ASSLTDRARTKNIQY

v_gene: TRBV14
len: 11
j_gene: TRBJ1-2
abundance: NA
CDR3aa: ASSQGQWEGYT

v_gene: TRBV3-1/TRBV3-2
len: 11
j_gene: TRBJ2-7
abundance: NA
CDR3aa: ASSQVRGQEQY

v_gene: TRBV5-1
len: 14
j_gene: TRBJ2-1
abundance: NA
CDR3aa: ASSLAGLAGDNEQF

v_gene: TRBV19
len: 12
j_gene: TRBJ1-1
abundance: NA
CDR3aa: ASSMSGLNTEAF

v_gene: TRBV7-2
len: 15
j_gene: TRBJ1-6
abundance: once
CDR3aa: ASRYAMSDSSNSPLH

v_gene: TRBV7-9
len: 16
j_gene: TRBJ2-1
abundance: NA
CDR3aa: ASSLATPQGAGYNEQF

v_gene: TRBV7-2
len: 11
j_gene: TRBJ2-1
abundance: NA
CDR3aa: ASSFQREGKQF

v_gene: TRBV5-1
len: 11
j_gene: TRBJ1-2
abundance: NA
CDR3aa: ASRPDRDYGYT

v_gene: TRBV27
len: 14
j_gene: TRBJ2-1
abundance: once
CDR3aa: ASSSTSGIIYNEQF

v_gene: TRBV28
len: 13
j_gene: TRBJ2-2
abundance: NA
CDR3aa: ASGASGENTGELF

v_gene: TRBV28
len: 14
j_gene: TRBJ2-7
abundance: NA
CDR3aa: ASSSPLTSAHYEQY

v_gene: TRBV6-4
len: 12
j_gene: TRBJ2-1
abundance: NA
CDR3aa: ASSDSQGWGEQF

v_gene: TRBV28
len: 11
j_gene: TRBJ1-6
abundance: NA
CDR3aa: ASQDRSDSPLH

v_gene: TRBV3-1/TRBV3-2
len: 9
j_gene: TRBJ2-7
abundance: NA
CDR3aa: ASSQGYEQY

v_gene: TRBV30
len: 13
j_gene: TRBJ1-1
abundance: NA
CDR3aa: AWSPSPGAVSEAF

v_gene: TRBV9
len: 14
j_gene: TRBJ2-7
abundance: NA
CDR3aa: ASSGTTGTSRDEQY

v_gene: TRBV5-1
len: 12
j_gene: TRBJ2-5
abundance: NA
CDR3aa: ASSLGALGETQY

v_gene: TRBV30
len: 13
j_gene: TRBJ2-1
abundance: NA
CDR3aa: AWGPGQGFYNEQF

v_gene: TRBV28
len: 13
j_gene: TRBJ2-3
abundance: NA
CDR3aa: ASSQGGQSTDTQY

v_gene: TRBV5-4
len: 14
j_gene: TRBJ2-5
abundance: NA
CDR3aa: ASSFRLAGGRETQY

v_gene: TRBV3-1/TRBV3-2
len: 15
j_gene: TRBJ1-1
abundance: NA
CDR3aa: ASSQGPGRYMNTEAF

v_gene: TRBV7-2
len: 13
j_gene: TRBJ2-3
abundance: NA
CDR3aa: ASQEVRTDTDTQY

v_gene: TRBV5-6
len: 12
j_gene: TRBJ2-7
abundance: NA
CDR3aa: ASSLYQQGSEQY

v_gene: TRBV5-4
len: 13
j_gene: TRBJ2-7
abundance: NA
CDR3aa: ASSLWGQPSYEQY

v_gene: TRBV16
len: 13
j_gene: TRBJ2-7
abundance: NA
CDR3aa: ASSLLRGQTYEQY